These T cell receptor beta chains were read from a single sample in a study of OX40 agonist ivuxolimab in advanced cancers. TCRdb keeps only in-frame clones here, not all; method: immunoSEQ multiplex PCR. The data contain over 85,000 clones, about four fifths of them singletons. The specimen was CD4+ or CD8+ T cells sorted from blood, collected in a trial of the OX40 agonist ivuxolimab. These receptors were taken from an adult with an advanced solid tumor such as melanoma, head and neck, liver or kidney cancer. CDR3s include the opening cysteine and the closing phenylalanine or tryptophan. D genes are given only for firm matches. Only part of the rows carry a size: once, few, many, or a class if the clone is expanded.

D gene: TRBD1
J gene: TRBJ2-3
V gene: TRBV19
clone size: -
CDR3 protein: CASSIRRTGLGTDTQYF
CDR3 DNA: TGTGCCAGTAGTATTCGAAGGACAGGACTTGGCACAGATACGCAGTATTTT

D gene: -
J gene: TRBJ2-3
V gene: TRBV7-8
clone size: -
CDR3 protein: CASRPHPWIPDTQYF
CDR3 DNA: TGTGCCAGCAGACCCCATCCGTGGATCCCAGATACGCAGTATTTT

D gene: -
J gene: TRBJ1-2
V gene: TRBV4-1
clone size: -
CDR3 protein: CASSQEAGKSNYGYTF
CDR3 DNA: TGCGCCAGCAGCCAAGAGGCAGGGAAGTCTAACTATGGCTACACCTTC

D gene: TRBD1
J gene: TRBJ2-7
V gene: TRBV4-2
clone size: -
CDR3 protein: CASRGGPQTGGYEQYF
CDR3 DNA: TGTGCCAGCAGGGGGGGACCTCAGACAGGGGGCTACGAGCAGTACTTC

D gene: TRBD2
J gene: TRBJ2-2
V gene: TRBV27
clone size: -
CDR3 protein: CASSRGGPTGELFF
CDR3 DNA: TGTGCCAGCAGTCGCGGGGGACCCACCGGGGAGCTGTTTTTT

D gene: TRBD1
J gene: TRBJ2-7
V gene: TRBV6-1
clone size: -
CDR3 protein: CASSWSGQGWYEQYF
CDR3 DNA: TGTGCCAGCAGTTGGTCGGGACAGGGGTGGTACGAGCAGTACTTC

D gene: TRBD2
J gene: TRBJ2-1
V gene: TRBV5-1
clone size: -
CDR3 protein: CASRPVGTSHNEQFF
CDR3 DNA: TGCGCCAGCAGGCCGGTCGGGACTAGCCACAATGAGCAGTTCTTC

D gene: -
J gene: TRBJ2-5
V gene: TRBV11-2
clone size: -
CDR3 protein: CASSLNPLVTGETQYF
CDR3 DNA: TGTGCCAGCAGCTTAAACCCCCTCGTCACCGGAGAGACCCAGTACTTC

D gene: TRBD1
J gene: TRBJ2-5
V gene: TRBV4-2
clone size: -
CDR3 protein: CASSQGMRTGVQETQYF
CDR3 DNA: TGTGCCAGCAGCCAAGGGATGCGGACAGGGGTTCAAGAGACCCAGTACTTC

D gene: -
J gene: TRBJ1-3
V gene: TRBV19
clone size: -
CDR3 protein: CASSPNNRIAQNTIYF
CDR3 DNA: TGTGCCAGTAGCCCCAACAACAGGATCGCTCAGAACACCATATATTTT

D gene: -
J gene: TRBJ1-6
V gene: TRBV6-5
clone size: -
CDR3 protein: CASSWAPSASPLHF
CDR3 DNA: TGTGCCAGCAGCTGGGCCCCAAGCGCCTCACCCCTCCACTTT

D gene: -
J gene: TRBJ1-1
V gene: TRBV7-2
clone size: once
CDR3 protein: CASSLATNTEAFF
CDR3 DNA: TGTGCCAGCAGCTTAGCCACGAACACTGAAGCTTTCTTT

D gene: -
J gene: TRBJ2-5
V gene: TRBV30
clone size: -
CDR3 protein: CAWSVAQIKETQYF
CDR3 DNA: TGTGCCTGGAGTGTGGCCCAGATTAAAGAGACCCAGTACTTC

D gene: -
J gene: TRBJ2-7
V gene: TRBV5-1
clone size: -
CDR3 protein: CASSRDSYEQYF
CDR3 DNA: TGCGCCAGCAGCAGGGATAGCTACGAGCAGTACTTC

D gene: TRBD1
J gene: TRBJ1-1
V gene: TRBV6-6
clone size: -
CDR3 protein: CASRTGGGEKFF
CDR3 DNA: TGTGCCAGCAGGACAGGGGGCGGGGAGAAGTTCTTT

D gene: -
J gene: TRBJ2-1
V gene: TRBV29-1
clone size: -
CDR3 protein: CSVVSGGDEQFF
CDR3 DNA: TGCAGCGTTGTCTCGGGGGGCGATGAGCAGTTCTTC

D gene: TRBD1
J gene: TRBJ2-7
V gene: TRBV4-3
clone size: -
CDR3 protein: CASSLHRGPSYEQYF
CDR3 DNA: TGCGCCAGCAGCCTACACAGGGGACCCTCCTACGAGCAGTACTTC

D gene: -
J gene: TRBJ1-2
V gene: TRBV6-5
clone size: -
CDR3 protein: CASTGGNYGYTF
CDR3 DNA: TGTGCCAGCACGGGGGGAAACTATGGCTACACCTTC

D gene: -
J gene: TRBJ1-4
V gene: TRBV9
clone size: -
CDR3 protein: CASSVGGYGEKLFF
CDR3 DNA: TGTGCCAGCAGCGTAGGGGGGTATGGTGAAAAACTGTTTTTT

D gene: -
J gene: TRBJ1-1
V gene: TRBV7-9
clone size: -
CDR3 protein: CASSLEMRYEAFF
CDR3 DNA: TGTGCCAGCAGCTTAGAGATGAGATATGAAGCTTTCTTT

D gene: -
J gene: TRBJ2-3
V gene: TRBV4-2
clone size: few
CDR3 protein: CASSRTDTQYF
CDR3 DNA: TGTGCCAGCAGCCGGACAGATACGCAGTATTTT

D gene: -
J gene: TRBJ1-6
V gene: TRBV5-5
clone size: -
CDR3 protein: CASSLLERSPLHF
CDR3 DNA: TGTGCCAGCAGCTTGTTGGAGCGGTCACCCCTCCACTTT

D gene: TRBD1
J gene: TRBJ1-2
V gene: TRBV19
clone size: -
CDR3 protein: CASSPQTGYYGYTF
CDR3 DNA: TGTGCCAGTAGTCCTCAGACAGGGTACTATGGCTACACCTTC

D gene: TRBD1
J gene: TRBJ2-4
V gene: TRBV6-5
clone size: -
CDR3 protein: CASSSPGQMAKNIQYF
CDR3 DNA: TGTGCCAGCAGTTCCCCGGGACAGATGGCCAAAAACATTCAGTACTTC

D gene: -
J gene: TRBJ1-1
V gene: TRBV6-6
clone size: -
CDR3 protein: CASSSRTVRDTEAFF
CDR3 DNA: TGTGCCAGCAGTTCCCGGACAGTGAGGGACACTGAAGCTTTCTTT

D gene: TRBD1
J gene: TRBJ1-6
V gene: TRBV9
clone size: -
CDR3 protein: CASSDDRAYSPLHF
CDR3 DNA: TGTGCCAGCAGCGACGACAGGGCTTATTCACCCCTCCACTTT

D gene: -
J gene: TRBJ2-1
V gene: TRBV7-2
clone size: -
CDR3 protein: CASSRDNGKGQFF
CDR3 DNA: TGTGCCAGCAGCCGGGACAACGGGAAAGGGCAGTTCTTC

D gene: -
J gene: TRBJ2-6
V gene: TRBV5-6
clone size: many
CDR3 protein: CASSSTGYRSGANVLTF
CDR3 DNA: TGTGCCAGCAGTTCAACAGGGTATCGGTCAGGGGCCAACGTCCTGACTTTC

D gene: TRBD1
J gene: TRBJ2-7
V gene: TRBV2
clone size: -
CDR3 protein: CASSGQGWNEQYF
CDR3 DNA: TGTGCCAGCAGTGGACAGGGTTGGAACGAGCAGTACTTC

D gene: -
J gene: TRBJ1-5
V gene: TRBV7-2
clone size: -
CDR3 protein: CASSFLGNQPQHF
CDR3 DNA: TGTGCCAGCAGCTTCTTGGGAAATCAGCCCCAGCATTTT

D gene: -
J gene: TRBJ1-4
V gene: TRBV7-9
clone size: -
CDR3 protein: CASSSALATNEKLFF
CDR3 DNA: TGTGCCAGCAGCTCCGCACTTGCAACTAATGAAAAACTGTTTTTT

D gene: -
J gene: TRBJ1-1
V gene: TRBV18
clone size: -
CDR3 protein: CASSLTDNTEAFF
CDR3 DNA: TGTGCCAGCTCACTGACAGATAACACTGAAGCTTTCTTT

D gene: TRBD2
J gene: TRBJ2-1
V gene: TRBV2
clone size: -
CDR3 protein: CASRLTSGGPGEQFF
CDR3 DNA: TGTGCCAGCAGGCTGACTAGCGGGGGGCCAGGGGAGCAGTTCTTC

D gene: -
J gene: TRBJ2-2
V gene: TRBV6-1
clone size: -
CDR3 protein: CASSERPPGAGGELFF
CDR3 DNA: TGTGCCAGCAGTGAACGACCCCCAGGGGCAGGCGGGGAGCTGTTTTTT

D gene: -
J gene: TRBJ2-1
V gene: TRBV28
clone size: -
CDR3 protein: CASSLPGAGEGEQFF
CDR3 DNA: TGTGCCAGCAGTCTCCCAGGGGCAGGGGAGGGGGAGCAGTTCTTC

D gene: -
J gene: TRBJ1-1
V gene: TRBV6-5
clone size: -
CDR3 protein: CASVGVSEAFF
CDR3 DNA: TGTGCCAGCGTTGGGGTCAGTGAAGCTTTCTTT

D gene: TRBD1
J gene: TRBJ1-1
V gene: TRBV18
clone size: once
CDR3 protein: CASSPQGATTNTEAFF
CDR3 DNA: TGTGCCAGCTCACCACAGGGGGCGACGACCAACACTGAAGCTTTCTTT

D gene: TRBD1
J gene: TRBJ1-2
V gene: TRBV27
clone size: -
CDR3 protein: CASSARRTGKGYGYTF
CDR3 DNA: TGTGCCAGCAGTGCTAGGAGGACAGGGAAAGGCTATGGCTACACCTTC

D gene: -
J gene: TRBJ1-1
V gene: TRBV5-1
clone size: -
CDR3 protein: CASSSGQRWTEAFF
CDR3 DNA: TGCGCCAGCAGCTCAGGACAGCGATGGACTGAAGCTTTCTTT

D gene: -
J gene: TRBJ2-2
V gene: TRBV4-1
clone size: -
CDR3 protein: CASSQRPAAGTGELFF
CDR3 DNA: TGCGCCAGCAGCCAACGACCGGCAGCGGGCACCGGGGAGCTGTTTTTT

D gene: -
J gene: TRBJ1-5
V gene: TRBV6-6
clone size: -
CDR3 protein: CASSRDTQPQHF
CDR3 DNA: TGTGCCAGCAGCCGGGACACTCAGCCCCAGCATTTT

D gene: TRBD1
J gene: TRBJ1-1
V gene: TRBV2
clone size: -
CDR3 protein: CASRVGGTGRGEAFF
CDR3 DNA: TGTGCCAGCAGAGTGGGTGGGACAGGGCGGGGTGAAGCTTTCTTT

D gene: TRBD2
J gene: TRBJ2-1
V gene: TRBV4-2
clone size: once
CDR3 protein: CASSQSGEAGDGLNEQFF
CDR3 DNA: TGTGCCAGCAGCCAAAGTGGTGAAGCGGGAGATGGACTCAATGAGCAGTTCTTC

D gene: -
J gene: TRBJ1-1
V gene: TRBV30
clone size: -
CDR3 protein: CAWVGQPNTEAFF
CDR3 DNA: TGTGCCTGGGTGGGACAACCGAACACTGAAGCTTTCTTT

D gene: -
J gene: TRBJ2-3
V gene: TRBV18
clone size: -
CDR3 protein: CASSRDRRFTDTQYF
CDR3 DNA: TGTGCCAGCTCACGCGACAGGAGATTCACAGATACGCAGTATTTT

D gene: -
J gene: TRBJ1-6
V gene: TRBV6-5
clone size: -
CDR3 protein: CAGSVVPGSPLHF
CDR3 DNA: TGTGCCGGGTCGGTAGTTCCTGGATCACCCCTCCACTTT

D gene: -
J gene: TRBJ1-2
V gene: TRBV28
clone size: -
CDR3 protein: CASSLFLTYGYTF
CDR3 DNA: TGTGCCAGCAGTTTGTTTCTCACTTATGGCTACACCTTC

D gene: -
J gene: TRBJ1-4
V gene: TRBV15
clone size: -
CDR3 protein: CATKGGINEKLFF
CDR3 DNA: TGTGCCACCAAGGGAGGGATTAATGAAAAACTGTTTTTT

D gene: TRBD1
J gene: TRBJ2-7
V gene: TRBV11-2
clone size: -
CDR3 protein: CASRQFGQGSEQYF
CDR3 DNA: TGTGCCAGCAGGCAGTTCGGACAGGGGAGCGAGCAGTACTTC